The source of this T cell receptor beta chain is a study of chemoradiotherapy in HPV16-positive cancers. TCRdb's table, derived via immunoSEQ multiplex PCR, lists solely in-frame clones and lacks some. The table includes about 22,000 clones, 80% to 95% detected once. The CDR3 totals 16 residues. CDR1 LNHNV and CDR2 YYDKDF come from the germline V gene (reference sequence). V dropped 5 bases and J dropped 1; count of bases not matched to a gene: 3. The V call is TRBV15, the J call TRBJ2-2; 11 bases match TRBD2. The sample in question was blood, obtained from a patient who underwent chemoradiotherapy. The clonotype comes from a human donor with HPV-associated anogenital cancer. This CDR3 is CATSPLAGGNTGELFF. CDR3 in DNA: TGTGCCACCAGCCCCCTAGCGGGGGGGAACACCGGGGAGCTGTTTTTT.